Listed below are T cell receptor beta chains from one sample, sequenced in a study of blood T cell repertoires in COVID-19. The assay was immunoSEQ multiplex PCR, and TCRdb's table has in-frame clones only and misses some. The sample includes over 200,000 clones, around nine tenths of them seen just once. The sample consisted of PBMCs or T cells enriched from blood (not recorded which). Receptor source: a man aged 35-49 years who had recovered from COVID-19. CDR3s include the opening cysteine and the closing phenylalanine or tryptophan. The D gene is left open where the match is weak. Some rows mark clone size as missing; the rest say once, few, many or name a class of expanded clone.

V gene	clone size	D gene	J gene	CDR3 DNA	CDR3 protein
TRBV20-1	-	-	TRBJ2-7	TGCAGTGCTAGTCTTTCCGGGGTGGCCTACGAGCAGTACTTC	CSASLSGVAYEQYF
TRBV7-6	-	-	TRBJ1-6	TGTGCCAGCAGCTTAAGATCGGGGGGCGCGGTCTTGAATTCACCCCTCCACTTT	CASSLRSGGAVLNSPLHF
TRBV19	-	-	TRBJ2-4	TGTGCCAGTAGTATAGGCAGGGAGGCTCGGAACATTCAGTACTTC	CASSIGREARNIQYF
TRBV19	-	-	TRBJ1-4	TGTGCCAGTAGTATTTTGGGGGAGGGAGCTAATGAAAAACTGTTTTTT	CASSILGEGANEKLFF
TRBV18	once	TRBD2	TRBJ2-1	TGTGCCAGCGCATGGGAGGGCGCGCCCTACAATGAGCAGTTCTTC	CASAWEGAPYNEQFF
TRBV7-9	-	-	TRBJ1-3	TGTGCCGGCCGGAGGGACTCTGGAAACACCATATATTTT	CAGRRDSGNTIYF
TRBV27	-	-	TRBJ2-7	TGTGCCAGCAGTCCCCTAGGCCCCTACGAGCAGTACTTC	CASSPLGPYEQYF
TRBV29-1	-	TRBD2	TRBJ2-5	TGCAGCGTTGGGGGAGCTAGCGGGGTTAGATTAGAGACCCAGTACTTC	CSVGGASGVRLETQYF
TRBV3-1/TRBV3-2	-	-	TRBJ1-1	TGTGCCAGCAGCCTACAGGGAGTGAACACTGAAGCTTTCTTT	CASSLQGVNTEAFF
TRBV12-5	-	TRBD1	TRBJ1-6	TGTGCTAGTGGTTTGGAATCACAGGGGTCCCCCCTCCACTTT	CASGLESQGSPLHF
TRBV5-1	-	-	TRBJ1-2	TGCGCCAGCAGCTTGGCCGGGAGTTCCCAGGGCTACACCTTC	CASSLAGSSQGYTF
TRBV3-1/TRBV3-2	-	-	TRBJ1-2	TGTGCCAGCAGCCCTCGGGGAACCGCCGGCTACACCTTC	CASSPRGTAGYTF
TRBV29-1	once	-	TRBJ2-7	TGCAGCTCGATCGGGGATTCCTACGAGCAGTACTTC	CSSIGDSYEQYF
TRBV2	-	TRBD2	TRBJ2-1	TGTGCCAGCAAGCAGACTAGCGGGATGGAAAATGAGCAGTTCTTC	CASKQTSGMENEQFF
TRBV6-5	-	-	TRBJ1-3	TGTGCCAGCAGTCTCGGGAACACCATATATTTT	CASSLGNTIYF
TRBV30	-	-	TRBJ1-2	TGTGCCTGGAGTGGGCTGGGGGGGTTCGGCTACACCTTC	CAWSGLGGFGYTF
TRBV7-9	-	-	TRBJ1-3	TGTGCCAGCACCGACACGCCACACTCTGGAAACACCATATATTTT	CASTDTPHSGNTIYF
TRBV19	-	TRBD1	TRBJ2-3	TGTGCCAGTAGTATAGGGACAGGGGGCACAGATACGCAGTATTTT	CASSIGTGGTDTQYF
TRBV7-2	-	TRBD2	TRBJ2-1	TGTGCCAGCAGCTTAGGTCCTAGCGGGAGCAACGTTTACAATGAGCAGTTCTTC	CASSLGPSGSNVYNEQFF
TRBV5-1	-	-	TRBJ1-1	TGCGCCAGCAGCTTGACAGGGCCGAACACTGAAGCTTTCTTT	CASSLTGPNTEAFF
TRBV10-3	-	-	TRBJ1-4	TGTGCCACCGCCGGGGGGGCGGGTGAAAAACTGTTTTTT	CATAGGAGEKLFF
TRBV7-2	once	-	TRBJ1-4	TGTGCCAGCAGCTTAGTGGGGGGGGTGAATGAAAAACTGTTTTTT	CASSLVGGVNEKLFF
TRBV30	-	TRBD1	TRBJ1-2	TGTGCCTGGAGCACAGGGGTAAGGGGCAGGAAGGATGGCTACACCTTC	CAWSTGVRGRKDGYTF
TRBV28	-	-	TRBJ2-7	TGTGCCAGCAGTCCCAGTGCATCTCGCTACGAGCAGTACTTC	CASSPSASRYEQYF
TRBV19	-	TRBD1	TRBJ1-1	TGTGCCAGTAGTTTAACTCGACAGGGGAATTTGGGTGAAGCTTTCTTT	CASSLTRQGNLGEAFF
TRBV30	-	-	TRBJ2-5	TGTGCCCGAAGGGACTACCAAGAGACCCAGTACTTC	CARRDYQETQYF
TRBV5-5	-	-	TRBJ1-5	TGTGCCAGCAGTTTGCCCGGTGGGCCCCAGCATTTT	CASSLPGGPQHF
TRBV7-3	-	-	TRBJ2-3	TGTGCCAGCAGCTTAAACGGGGGGCTCGCCGCGGGAGTGGTCACAGATACGCAGTATTTT	CASSLNGGLAAGVVTDTQYF
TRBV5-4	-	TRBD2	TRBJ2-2	TGTGCCAGCAGCCCTCTAGCGGGAGGGAGTACCGGGGAGCTGTTTTTT	CASSPLAGGSTGELFF